The clone carrying this T cell receptor (beta chain) came up once. This sample also contains other DNA sequences that code for the same CDR3. The entry originates in a study of control samples from healthy donors and cancer patients. The CDR3 is made up of 12 amino acids. The germline V gene has CDR1 SGDLS and CDR2 YYNGEE. With 0 bases removed from V and 4 bases from J, the gap between germline ends came to 2 bases. TCRdb's table, derived via immunoSEQ multiplex PCR, lists solely in-frame clones and lacks some. The profile shows 65,000 to 95,000 clones, approximately 89% of them singletons. The sequence came from a man over 45 in good health. Sequenced input: blood. This chain connects TRBV9 to TRBJ1-3; no firm D call. The CDR3 nucleotides are TGTGCCAGCAGCGTAGGAGGAAACACCATATATTTT. It encodes CASSVGGNTIYF.